What follows is one T cell receptor (beta chain) and its context. Antigen specificity is unknown. This sample is part of a study of post-analysis software for immune sequencing data. Looking at the study overall: Clinical courses comprised relapsing-remitting, secondary progressive and progressive-relapsing multiple sclerosis.

Unique molecular identifiers were present in the TCR beta cDNA libraries. Once 1 to 10 million T cells were used, approximately 520,000 cDNA molecules resulted. TCRdb called the PCR reads again in MiXCR, with one record for every CDR3 protein. Among about 540,000 distinct CDR3 sequences listed, 34% were seen once. Findings and limits, study-wide: Controls showed significantly higher normalized Chao1 diversity than did multiple sclerosis patients. Included in a set of roughly five TRBV segments more frequent in patients than controls were TRBV5-6, TRBV5-1 and TRBV20-1. Strong co-clustering by F measure linked samples that shared a preparation batch.

CDR3 size: 14 residues. Trimming removed 2 bases from V and 5 bases from J; junction bases left unmatched: 8. The germline V gene encodes CDR1 SQVTM and CDR2 ANQGSEA. The rearrangement links TRBV29-1 to TRBJ1-1; 7 bases match TRBD1. The sequence was obtained from a girl aged 2 to 17 with multiple sclerosis. Material: blood. This CDR3 is CSVEKQGFGTEAFF. In DNA form, the CDR3 reads TGCAGCGTTGAAAAACAGGGGTTCGGGACTGAAGCTTTCTTT.